The clone carrying this T cell receptor beta chain has a handful of counts. Described time point: patch test 1, 2 weeks after DPC sensitization. Treatment indicated: therapeutic diphenylcyclopropenone sensitization with weekly scalp DPC. TCRdb independently ran MiXCR on the RACE reads; one entry per CDR3 protein. The table records around 380,000 distinct CDR3 sequences, roughly 4.8% of them present only once. This record belongs to a study of human T cells and chemical hapten exposure. Study-wide background: The sensitizing agent was 2% DPC, placed on about 2 cm by about 2 cm of upper inner arm skin.

The CDR3 is 12 amino acids. Trimming removed 7 bases from V and 10 bases from J, with 11 bases in between. Germline V gene data show CDR1 as SEHNR and CDR2 as FQNEAQ (reference sequence). This specimen was whole blood, taken in connection with sensitization to the hapten diphenylcyclopropenone (DPC). The chain joins TRBV7-9 to TRBJ1-6; maybe TRBD1 (5 bases). The sequence was obtained from a woman between 50 and 59 years old with alopecia areata. Some clones in this sample may be carry-over from other donors' samples. CDR3 region: CASTRGESPLHF. The CDR3 region has the DNA TGTGCCAGCACCCGAGGGGAATCACCCCTCCACTTT.